This T cell receptor (beta chain) was captured in a study of blood T cell repertoires in COVID-19. Assay: immunoSEQ multiplex PCR; the TCRdb copy retains only in-frame clones and omits some. The table shows about 140,000 clones, with nearly 85% occurring only once. V gave up 4 bases and J gave up 5 bases, with 14 bases separating them. Germline assignment: CDR1 MDHEN and CDR2 SYDVKM. The CDR3 length is 14 residues. The sequence was collected from a man aged 50-59 years in a cohort exposed to, infected with or recovered from COVID-19 (not recorded which). The gene calls are TRBV28 and TRBJ1-1; possible D gene TRBD1, 5 bases. The specimen sequenced was PBMCs or T cells enriched from blood (not recorded which). CDR3 sequence (DNA): TGTGCCAGCAGTTCCCCGGGGCGGGGGACTGAAGCTTTCTTT. Protein sequence: CASSSPGRGTEAFF.